This T cell receptor (beta chain) is drawn from a study of OX40 agonist ivuxolimab in advanced cancers. Turning to the study itself: Participants, 82.7% male, averaged around 60 years of age, ranging from about 23 to 79.

Study-wide results and limits: CD4+ T cells averaged fewer expanded clones than CD8+ T cells.

This CDR3 spans 14 amino acids. J lost 6 bases, V lost 5 bases, and 8 bases had no gene match. CDR1 and CDR2 (germline): SGHVT, SQSDAQ. Researchers took blood at baseline, on cycle 4 day 1, and on cycle 7 day 1. Measured with immunoSEQ multiplex PCR; TCRdb has only the in-frame clones, and not every one. In the table there are around 50,000 clones, 70% to 80% of which are singletons. The sample holds one count of this clone. Its matching antigen is unknown. The sequence came from an adult with an advanced solid tumor such as melanoma, head and neck, liver or kidney cancer. Sequenced here: CD4+ or CD8+ T cells sorted from blood, sampled in a trial of the OX40 agonist ivuxolimab. The V call is TRBV7-4, the J call TRBJ2-7, with 9 bases aligning to TRBD1. As DNA, the CDR3 is TGTGCCAGCAGCCGGTGGACAGGGGTTATCGAGCAGTACTTC. Its protein is CASSRWTGVIEQYF.